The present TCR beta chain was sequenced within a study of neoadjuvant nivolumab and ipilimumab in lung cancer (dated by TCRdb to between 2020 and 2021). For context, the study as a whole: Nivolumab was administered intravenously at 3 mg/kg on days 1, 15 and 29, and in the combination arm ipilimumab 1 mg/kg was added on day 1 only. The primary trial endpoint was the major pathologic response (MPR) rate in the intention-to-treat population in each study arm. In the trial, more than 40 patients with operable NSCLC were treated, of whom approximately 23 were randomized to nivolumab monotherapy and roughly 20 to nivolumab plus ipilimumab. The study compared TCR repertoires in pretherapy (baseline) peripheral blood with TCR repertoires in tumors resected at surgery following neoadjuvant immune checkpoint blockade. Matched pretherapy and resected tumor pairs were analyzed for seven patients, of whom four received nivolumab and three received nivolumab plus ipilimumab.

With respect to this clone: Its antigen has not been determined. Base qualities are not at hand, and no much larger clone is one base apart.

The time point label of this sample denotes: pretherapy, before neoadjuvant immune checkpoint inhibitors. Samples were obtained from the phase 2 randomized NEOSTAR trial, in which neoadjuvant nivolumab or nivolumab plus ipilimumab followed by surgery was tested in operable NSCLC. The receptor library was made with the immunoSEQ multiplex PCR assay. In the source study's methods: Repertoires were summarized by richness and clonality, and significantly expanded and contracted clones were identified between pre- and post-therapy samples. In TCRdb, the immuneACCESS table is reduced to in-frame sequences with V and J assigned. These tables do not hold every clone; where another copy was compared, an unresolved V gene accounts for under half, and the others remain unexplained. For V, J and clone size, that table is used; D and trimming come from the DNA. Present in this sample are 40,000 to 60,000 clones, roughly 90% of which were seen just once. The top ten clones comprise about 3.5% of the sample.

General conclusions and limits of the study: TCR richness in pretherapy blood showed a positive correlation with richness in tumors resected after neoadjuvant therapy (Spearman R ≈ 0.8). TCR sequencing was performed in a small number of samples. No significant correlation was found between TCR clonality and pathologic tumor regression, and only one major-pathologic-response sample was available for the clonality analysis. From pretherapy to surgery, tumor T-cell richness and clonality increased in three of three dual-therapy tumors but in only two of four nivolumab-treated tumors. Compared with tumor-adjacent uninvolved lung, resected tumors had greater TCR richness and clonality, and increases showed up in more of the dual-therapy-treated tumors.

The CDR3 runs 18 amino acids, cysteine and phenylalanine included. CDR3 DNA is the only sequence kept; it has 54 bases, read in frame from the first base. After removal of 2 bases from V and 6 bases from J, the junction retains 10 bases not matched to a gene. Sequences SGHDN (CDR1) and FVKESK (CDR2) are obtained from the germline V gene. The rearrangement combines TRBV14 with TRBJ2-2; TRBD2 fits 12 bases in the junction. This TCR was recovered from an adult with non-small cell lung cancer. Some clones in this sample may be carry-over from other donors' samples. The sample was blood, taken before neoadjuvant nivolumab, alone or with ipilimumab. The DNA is TGTGCCAGCAGCCAAAGCCCGGGACTAGCGGGCCCCTCCGGGGAGCTGTTTTTT. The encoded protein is CASSQSPGLAGPSGELFF. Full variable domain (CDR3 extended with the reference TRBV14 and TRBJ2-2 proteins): EAGVTQFPSHSVIEKGQTVTLRCDPISGHDNLYWYRRVMGKEIKFLLHFVKESKQDESGMPNNRFLAERTGGTYSTLKVQPAELEDSGVYFCASSQSPGLAGPSGELFFGEGSRLTVL.